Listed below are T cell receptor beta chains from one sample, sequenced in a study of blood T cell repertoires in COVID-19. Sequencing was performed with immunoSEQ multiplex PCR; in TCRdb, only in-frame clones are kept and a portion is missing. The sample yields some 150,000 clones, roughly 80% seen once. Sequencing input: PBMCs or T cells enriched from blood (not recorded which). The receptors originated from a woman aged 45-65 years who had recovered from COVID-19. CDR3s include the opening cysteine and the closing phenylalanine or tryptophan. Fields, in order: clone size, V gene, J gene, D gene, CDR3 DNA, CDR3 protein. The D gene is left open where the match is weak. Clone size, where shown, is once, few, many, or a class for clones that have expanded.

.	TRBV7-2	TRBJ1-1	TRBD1	TGTGCCAGCAGCTTAGTGGGACAGATGAACACTGAAGCTTTCTTT	CASSLVGQMNTEAFF
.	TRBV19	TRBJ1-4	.	TGTGCCAGTAGTGAGAGGGTCGAAAAACTGTTTTTT	CASSERVEKLFF
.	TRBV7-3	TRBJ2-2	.	TGTGCCAGCAGCTTACACACGAACACCGGGGAGCTGTTTTTT	CASSLHTNTGELFF
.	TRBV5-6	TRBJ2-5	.	TGTGCCAGCAACCCCCTGGGGGGAGGAGTGGAGACCCAGTACTTC	CASNPLGGGVETQYF
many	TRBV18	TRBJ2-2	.	TGTGCCAGCTCACCTGCAGGGGCGGGCAACACCGGGGAGCTGTTTTTT	CASSPAGAGNTGELFF
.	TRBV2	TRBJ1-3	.	TGTGCCAGCAGTGAATTGGGGCGGAAGTGGACTGGAAACACCATATATTTT	CASSELGRKWTGNTIYF
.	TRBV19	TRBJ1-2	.	TGTGCCAGTAGTATAGTCGCAGATTCTAACTATGGCTACACCTTC	CASSIVADSNYGYTF
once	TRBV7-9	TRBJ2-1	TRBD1	TGTGCCAGCAGCATGGGACAGGGGGACCATGAGCAGTTCTTC	CASSMGQGDHEQFF
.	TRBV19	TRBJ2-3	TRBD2	TGTGCCAGTAGTATTCCCTCCGGGCTAGCGGGTTCCGATACGCAGTATTTT	CASSIPSGLAGSDTQYF
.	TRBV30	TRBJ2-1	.	TGTGCCTGGAGCCCCACAGGGTGGTCCTACAATGAGCAGTTCTTC	CAWSPTGWSYNEQFF
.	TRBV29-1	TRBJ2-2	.	TGCAGCGGGAGGTACACCGGGGAGCTGTTTTTT	CSGRYTGELFF
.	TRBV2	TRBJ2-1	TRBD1	TGTGCCAGCAACCAGGACAGGGGAGGGACCAATGAGCAGTTCTTC	CASNQDRGGTNEQFF
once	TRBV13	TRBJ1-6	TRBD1	TGTGCCAGCAGCTTAACGACCAGGGGGTCACCCCTCCACTTT	CASSLTTRGSPLHF
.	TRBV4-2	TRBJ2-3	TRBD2	TGTGCCAGCAGCCAAGATCCCAGCGGGGGGGAGACAGATACGCAGTATTTT	CASSQDPSGGETDTQYF
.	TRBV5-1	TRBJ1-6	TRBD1	TGCGCCAGCAGCTTGGGTCAGGGGGCAGATTCACCCCTCCACTTT	CASSLGQGADSPLHF
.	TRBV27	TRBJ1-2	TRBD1	TGTGCCAGCAGTCCAAGGACAGGGGGCCCGGCGGGCTACACCTTC	CASSPRTGGPAGYTF
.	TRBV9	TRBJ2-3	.	TGTGCCAGCAGCCCTCTCACAGCCTCTGGCACAGATACGCAGTATTTT	CASSPLTASGTDTQYF
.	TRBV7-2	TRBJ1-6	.	TGTGCCAGCAGCCAGGAGGAGGCAGCGCCTCGTTCACCCCTCCACTTT	CASSQEEAAPRSPLHF
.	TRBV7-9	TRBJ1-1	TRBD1	TGTGCCAGCAGCCGACAGGGAACCCCTGAAGCTTTCTTT	CASSRQGTPEAFF
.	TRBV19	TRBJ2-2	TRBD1	TGTGCCAGTAGTATTGGCTCTGTAGGGGGCAACACCGGGGAGCTGTTTTTT	CASSIGSVGGNTGELFF
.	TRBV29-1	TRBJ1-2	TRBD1	TGCAGCGTTCGTGCCGGGACAGGGGATGGCTACACCTTC	CSVRAGTGDGYTF
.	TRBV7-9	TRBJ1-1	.	TGTGCCATCCAAACGGGGTTCGGGTACGCTTTCTTT	CAIQTGFGYAFF
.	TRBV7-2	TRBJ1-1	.	TGTGCCAGCAGCTACCGGGGTCGGGAGGCGAACACTGAAGCTTTCTTT	CASSYRGREANTEAFF